The 7 T cell receptor beta chains listed next were all sequenced from one sample in a study of neurological immune-mediated disorders. Time point specified: longitudinal time-point 2. TCRdb reprocessed the 5' RACE reads via MiXCR and lists one record per CDR3 protein. The sample contains 70,000 to 95,000 distinct CDR3 sequences, about 13% of which appear only once. The specimen sequenced was PBMCs. The receptors stem from a female donor with HTLV-1-associated myelopathy (HAM/TSP).

This clonotype was observed many times. The chain joins TRBV5-1 to TRBJ1-5; D perhaps matches TRBD1 (5 bases). The V gene's germline CDR1 is SGHRS and CDR2 YFSETQ. The CDR3 contains 13 residues. V was trimmed by 4 bases and J by 2 bases, leaving 7 bases between them. The CDR3 DNA reads as TGCGCCAGCAGCGGGGACGGCAATCAGCCCCAGCATTTT. Protein: CASSGDGNQPQHF.

This clonotype appeared many times. The genes are TRBV20-1 and TRBJ2-7; possibly TRBD2 for D (5 bases). Germline CDR1 DFQATT, CDR2 SNEGSKA (reference sequence). This CDR3 has 12 amino acids. The V gene lost 0 bases and the J gene lost 4 bases, with 7 bases spanning the gap. The CDR3, as DNA: TGCAGTGCTAGAGATACGGGGTACGAGCAGTACTTC. Its translation: CSARDTGYEQYF.

This clonotype was found many times. The chain employs TRBV5-1 and TRBJ2-1; 10 nucleotides match TRBD2. Per the germline V gene, CDR1 is SGHRS and CDR2 is YFSETQ. The CDR3 has 14 residues. V dropped 3 bases and J dropped 12; count of bases not matched to a gene: 9. The CDR3 protein is CASSSRTSGGGQFF. The CDR3 nucleotides are TGCGCCAGCAGCTCCAGGACTAGCGGTGGAGGGCAGTTCTTC.

This clonotype was detected many times. This sequence joins TRBV3-1 and TRBJ2-3; no firm D call. The germline gives CDR1 LGHDT, CDR2 YNNKEL (reference sequence). There are 16 residues in the CDR3. Trimming cost V 4 bases and J 4 bases, with 18 bases left between them. Written as DNA, the CDR3 is TGTGCCAGCAGCCTAGGACCCGTTGGAAGGGCAGATACGCAGTATTTT. It yields the protein CASSLGPVGRADTQYF.

The chain combines TRBV5-1 with TRBJ2-5; possibly TRBD1 for D (5 bases). This CDR3 has 12 amino acids. Germline V lookup: CDR1 SGHRS, CDR2 YFSETQ. Deletions cut 5 bases from V and 8 bases from J, with 13 bases between. The CDR3 region is CASSLTAYTQYF. The CDR3, as DNA: TGCGCCAGCAGTCTGACAGCCTACACCCAGTACTTC.

This clonotype occurred many times. This chain links TRBV5-1 with TRBJ1-1; D is undetermined. V shed 1 base and J shed 4 bases, with 11 bases lying between them. The length of the CDR3 is 14 residues. The germline V gene has CDR1 SGHRS and CDR2 YFSETQ. The CDR3 bases are TGCGCCAGCAGCTTGTTCCAGGAGGGCACTGAAGCTTTCTTT. Translation gives CASSLFQEGTEAFF.

This clonotype was seen many times. This chain links TRBV7-8 with TRBJ2-3; D is unresolved. This CDR3 contains 10 residues. CDR1 and CDR2 from the germline V gene are SGHVS and FQNEAQ. V shed 6 bases and J shed 4 bases, with 2 bases lying between them. The CDR3 DNA follows: TGTGCCAGCAGATCAGATACGCAGTATTTT. Translating gives CASRSDTQYF.